What follows is one T cell receptor beta chain and its context. Its antigen is still unknown. The entry originates in a study of T-cell memory formation after mild COVID-19. General observations from the study: CM and EM subsets held most contracting CD4+ clones; EMRA held CD8+ ones.

Each CDR3 protein is one row after TCRdb ran MiXCR on the 5' RACE reads. The profile shows about 110,000 distinct CDR3 sequences, over 15% of them singletons. Source material: PBMCs or a T cell subset sorted from them (not recorded which). This receptor was identified in an adult woman who had mild COVID-19 (a few samples of this study predate the infection). Cell type and time point are not known.

The CDR3 is CSVEGNLSPLHF. CDR3 DNA: TGCAGCGTTGAGGGCAATCTTTCACCCCTCCACTTT. The chain is built from TRBV29-1 and TRBJ1-6; D is undetermined. Germline assignment: CDR1 SQVTM and CDR2 ANQGSEA. Trimming cost V 3 bases and J 9 bases, with 9 bases left between them. The CDR3 is 12 amino acids.